This passage covers 16 T cell receptor beta chains from one sample sequenced in a study of T-cell memory formation after mild COVID-19. In TCRdb, the 5' RACE reads were re-called with MiXCR into one record per CDR3 protein. This sample yields fewer than 350,000 distinct CDR3 sequences, of which around 15% are seen a single time; more than 20% belongs to the top ten. The material sequenced was PBMCs or a T cell subset sorted from them (not recorded which). The receptors shown here come from a man between 18 and 29 years old who had mild COVID-19 (a few samples of this study predate the infection). Cell type and time point are not known.

This chain uses TRBV7-2 with TRBJ2-7; D remains ambiguous. The CDR3 contains 17 residues. Per the germline V gene, CDR1 is SGHTA and CDR2 is FQGNSA. Trimming removed 0 bases at V and 2 bases at J, with 17 bases between. CDR3 sequence: CASSLAPSLTAPYEQYF. The DNA for the CDR3 is TGTGCCAGCAGCTTAGCTCCGTCCCTAACTGCCCCCTACGAGCAGTACTTC.

The chain recombines TRBV4-3 with TRBJ1-2; D unclear. Per germline, CDR1 LGHNA and CDR2 YSLEER. The CDR3 contains 15 residues. The V end was cut by 1 base, the J end by 4 bases, with 13 bases between. DNA for the CDR3: TGCGCCAGCAGCCAAGGGCGGACGTCCAGCTATGGCTACACCTTC. This sequence encodes CASSQGRTSSYGYTF.

V and J are TRBV9 and TRBJ1-1, with D possibly being TRBD1 (6 bases). The ends were cut back, 0 bases at V and 6 bases at J, with 12 bases in the middle. Germline V lookup: CDR1 SGDLS, CDR2 YYNGEE. The CDR3 is 14 amino acids. In DNA, the CDR3 is TGTGCCAGCAGCGTAGGTGGAGGGGGTCCTGAAGCTTTCTTT. This gives the protein CASSVGGGGPEAFF.

This clonotype was seen only a few times. One junction end does not reproduce the germline sequence, and a read error may be involved. This chain uses TRBV11-2 with TRBJ2-2, with a tentative D call TRBD2 (5 bases). The CDR3 consists of 15 residues. Germline CDR1 and CDR2: SGHAT and FQNNGV. The CDR3 spells CASRLGRLNTGELFF. CDR3 DNA: TGTGCCAGCAGGTTAGGGAGACTGAACACCGGGGAGCTGTTTTTT.

This chain connects TRBV7-9 to TRBJ1-1, with D possibly being TRBD1 (6 bases). The CDR3 has 19 residues. V was cut by 2 bases and J by 6 bases, with 28 bases left in between. Per germline, CDR1 SEHNR and CDR2 FQNEAQ (reference sequence). The CDR3 DNA reads as TGTGCCAGCAGCTTAAGAGGGGGAGGGGCGACCGGGATGATGTCTGAAGCTTTCTTT. Its protein is CASSLRGGGATGMMSEAFF.

There are many counts of this clonotype. The chain is built from TRBV6-5 and TRBJ2-6, with unresolved D. The CDR3 consists of 18 residues. Germline V CDR1 and CDR2: MNHEY, SVGAGI. V was pared by 3 bases and J by 0 bases, with 15 bases between. CDR3 nucleotide sequence: TGTGCCAGCAGTTATGGTAGGGCATTTAGCTCTGGGGCCAACGTCCTGACTTTC. This encodes CASSYGRAFSSGANVLTF.

By sample share, this clonotype is medium-sized. This sequence joins TRBV4-2 and TRBJ2-5; 7 positions match TRBD2. The CDR3 is made up of 14 amino acids. Germline assignment: CDR1 LGHNA and CDR2 YNFKEQ. V lost 1 base to trimming and J lost 2 bases; unmatched junction nucleotides: 1. The CDR3 nucleotides read TGTGCCAGCAGCCAAGGACTAGCTCAAGAGACCCAGTACTTC. Protein: CASSQGLAQETQYF.

This clonotype was seen only a few times. The genes are TRBV7-8 and TRBJ2-3; D might be TRBD1 or TRBD2, each matching 5 bases. Trimming took 11 bases from V and 0 from J, leaving 15 bases between them. This CDR3 has 14 residues. CDR1 is SGHVS, CDR2 FQNEAQ, per germline. For the CDR3, the DNA is TGTGCCGTTGGGGACCGTACTAGCACAGATACGCAGTATTTT. Translation gives CAVGDRTSTDTQYF.

This clonotype has a handful of counts. This chain joins TRBV24-1 and TRBJ2-5; D is undetermined. This CDR3 is built from 13 residues. Per germline, CDR1 KGHDR and CDR2 SFDVKD. With 4 bases removed from V and 4 bases from J, the gap between germline ends came to 9 bases. CDR3 amino acids: CATSDNWAETQYF. For the CDR3, the DNA is TGTGCCACCAGTGACAATTGGGCAGAGACCCAGTACTTC.

This clonotype occurred a few times. The rearrangement links TRBV3-1 to TRBJ1-3; D gene uncertain. This CDR3 has 12 residues. V was clipped by 4 bases and J by 3 bases, with 4 bases between them. Germline loops: CDR1 LGHDT, CDR2 YNNKEL (reference sequence). CDR3 sequence reads: CASSRFGNTIYF. CDR3 coding DNA: TGTGCCAGCAGCCGATTTGGAAACACCATATATTTT.

This clonotype occurred a few times. The chain carries TRBV12-5 and TRBJ1-2; D perhaps matches TRBD1 (6 bases). The CDR3 contains 13 residues. Germline CDR1 and CDR2: LGHNT and FRNRAP. V was pared by 6 bases and J by 7 bases, with 15 bases between. This CDR3 is CASGKTGRSGYTF. In DNA, the CDR3 is TGTGCTAGTGGCAAGACAGGCCGGTCTGGCTACACCTTC.

The sample holds a few counts of this clonotype. The J gene is TRBJ1-1, the V gene TRBV5-5; possible D gene TRBD1, 6 bases. This CDR3 comprises 15 residues. Trimming left V 4 bases short and J 4 bases short, with 17 bases between. Per germline, CDR1 SGHKS and CDR2 YYEKEE (reference sequence). CDR3 DNA sequence: TGTGCCAGCAGCGTCACTGCAGGGGCGTTCACTGAAGCTTTCTTT. Translated, it gives CASSVTAGAFTEAFF.

This clonotype turned up a few times. The V gene is TRBV27, the J gene TRBJ2-5; D unclear. Germline assignment: CDR1 MNHEY and CDR2 SMNVEV (reference sequence). V was cut by 3 bases and J by 6 bases, with 23 bases left in between. This CDR3 region has 17 residues. The DNA of the CDR3 is TGTGCCAGCAGTTTGGGGTGGGGTTCCCCCTCCAAGCAGACCCAGTACTTC. Protein: CASSLGWGSPSKQTQYF.

A few counts support this clonotype. The genes are TRBV3-1 and TRBJ2-2, with D unclear. The CDR3 is 15 residues long. V was trimmed by 6 bases and J by 4 bases, leaving 15 bases between them. Per germline, CDR1 LGHDT and CDR2 YNNKEL (reference sequence). Written as DNA, the CDR3 is TGTGCCAGCAGGCTTCAGAGTGGAATCACCGGGGAGCTGTTTTTT. This gives the protein CASRLQSGITGELFF. Complete variable domain (other parts from reference TRBV3-1 and TRBJ2-2): DTAVSQTPKYLVTQMGNDKSIKCEQNLGHDTMYWYKQDSKKFLKIMFSYNNKELIINETVPNRFSPKSPDKAHLNLHINSLELGDSAVYFCASRLQSGITGELFFGEGSRLTVL.

As concerns this clonotype: It is unclear where the CDR3 begins or ends on the DNA, so no DNA is shown, and the CDR3 is as TCRdb lists it. The chain's CDR3 is CASSSAPGGLRRDF. V usage is TRBV27 and J usage is TRBJ2-3; TRBD1, the D gene given by the table, was not confirmed from the DNA. Germline values: CDR1 MNHEY, CDR2 SMNVEV (reference sequence). Termini included, the CDR3 measures 14 amino acids.

This clonotype showed up just a few times. This sequence joins TRBV4-2 and TRBJ1-5, with D uncertain. Germline CDR1 LGHNA, CDR2 YNFKEQ. Trimming cost V 0 bases and J 5 bases, with 11 bases left between them. The CDR3 consists of 15 residues. The CDR3 spells CASSQDYELDQPQHF. CDR3 sequence (DNA): TGTGCCAGCAGCCAAGATTACGAATTGGATCAGCCCCAGCATTTT.